The T cell receptor beta chain described here comes from a study of graft-versus-host responses after intestinal transplantation. Turning to the study itself: Every recipient had anti-thymocyte globulin induction and about three years of tacrolimus plus steroids.

This CDR3 spans 15 amino acids. V was trimmed by 5 bases and J by 2 bases, leaving 16 bases between them. Germline V CDR1 and CDR2: LGHNA, YSLEER. Plating combined about 200,000 CFSE-labeled responder cells with about 200,000 irradiated, violet-dye-labeled stimulator cells. Sequenced by immunoSEQ multiplex PCR; TCRdb stores in-frame clones only, minus some. Of some 9,800 clones detected, 31% appear once; the ten largest clones hold less than 5.5%. The material sequenced was alloreactive CD4+ T cells from a mixed lymphocyte reaction culture, taken before transplantation. The subset is: CFSE-low proliferating T cells sorted from roughly six-day pre-transplant mixed lymphocyte reaction (GvH or HvG direction). The rearrangement uses TRBV4-3 and TRBJ2-7; TRBD2 might be the D (7 bases). This TCR derives from a human patient who was an organ donor for intestinal transplantation. The CDR3 spells CASSIVGGGPYEQYF. Written as DNA, the CDR3 is TGCGCCAGCAGCATCGTAGGGGGGGGACCCTACGAGCAGTACTTC.